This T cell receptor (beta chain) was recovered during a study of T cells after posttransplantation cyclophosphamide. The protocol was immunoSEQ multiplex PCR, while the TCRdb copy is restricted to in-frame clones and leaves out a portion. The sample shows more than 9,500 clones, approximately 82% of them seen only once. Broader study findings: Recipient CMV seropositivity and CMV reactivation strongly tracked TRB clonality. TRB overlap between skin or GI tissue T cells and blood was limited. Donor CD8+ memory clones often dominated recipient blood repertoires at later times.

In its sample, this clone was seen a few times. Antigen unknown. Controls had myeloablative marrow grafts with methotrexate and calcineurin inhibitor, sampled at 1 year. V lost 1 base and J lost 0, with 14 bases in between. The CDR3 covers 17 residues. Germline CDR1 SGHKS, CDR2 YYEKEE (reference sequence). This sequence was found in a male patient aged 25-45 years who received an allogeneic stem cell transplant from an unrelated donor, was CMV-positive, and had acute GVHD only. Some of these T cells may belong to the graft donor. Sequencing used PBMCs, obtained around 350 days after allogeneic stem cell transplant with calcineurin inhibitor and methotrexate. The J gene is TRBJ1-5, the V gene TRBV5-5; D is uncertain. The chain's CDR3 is CASSLLGGLNSNQPQHF. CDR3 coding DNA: TGTGCCAGCAGCTTGTTAGGCGGACTAAATAGCAATCAGCCCCAGCATTTT.